Listed below are T cell receptor beta chains from one sample, sequenced in a study of Graves' ophthalmopathy and Graves' hyperthyroidism. Each CDR3 protein gets one entry after TCRdb re-called the multiplex PCR reads with MiXCR. The sample includes around 1,200,000 distinct CDR3 sequences, 35% to 40% seen only once; the top ten take 11%. Sequencing was performed on peripheral blood or thyroid tissue (not recorded which). The receptors shown here come from an adult man with Graves' hyperthyroidism. CDR3s include the opening cysteine and the closing phenylalanine or tryptophan. A D gene is named only where the DNA matches it firmly. Part of the rows lack a size; the others show once, few, many or a class for expanded clones.

v_gene,d_gene,j_gene,len,abundance,CDR3nt,CDR3aa
TRBV15,NA,TRBJ2-7,15,NA,TGTGCCACCAGCAGCATCTCACAGGGTTCGCACGAGCAGTACTTC,CATSSISQGSHEQYF
TRBV19,TRBD1,TRBJ2-7,15,few,TGTGCCAGTAGTGCCCGTGAAGGGGGCCCCTACGAGCAGTACTTC,CASSAREGGPYEQYF
TRBV18,TRBD2,TRBJ2-7,16,NA,TGTGCCAGCTCACTGGGGACTAGCGGGGGTGGATACGAGCAGTACTTC,CASSLGTSGGGYEQYF
TRBV10-3,TRBD1,TRBJ1-3,14,NA,TGTGCCATCAGCCGGGACAGGGGGTGGGACACCATATATTTT,CAISRDRGWDTIYF
TRBV20-1,TRBD1,TRBJ1-4,14,NA,TGCAGTGCTAGTTTCGGGACAGGGGTTGAAAAACTGTTTTTT,CSASFGTGVEKLFF
TRBV28,NA,TRBJ1-4,15,few,TGTGCCAGCAGTTCGGACACCTCAACTAATGAAAAACTGTTTTTT,CASSSDTSTNEKLFF
TRBV6-5,NA,TRBJ1-3,16,NA,TGTGCCAGCAGGGATATTCAGGGGTTTCCCGGAAACACCATATATTTT,CASRDIQGFPGNTIYF
TRBV10-1,TRBD1,TRBJ1-5,16,NA,TGCGCCAGCACCGAAGGCACAGGGGTTTTAAATCAGCCCCAGCATTTT,CASTEGTGVLNQPQHF
TRBV20-1,NA,TRBJ2-6,8,NA,TGCAGTGCCCAAGGACTGACTTTC,CSAQGLTF
TRBV11-2,NA,TRBJ1-1,15,NA,TGTGCCAGCAGCCGCCCGGGAAGGGGAAACACTGAAGCTTTCTTT,CASSRPGRGNTEAFF
TRBV29-1,NA,TRBJ1-1,12,NA,TGCAGCGTTGAAGAGGTGGCGACTGAAGCTTTCTTT,CSVEEVATEAFF
TRBV2,NA,TRBJ1-2,13,many,TGTGCCAGCAGTGATTCCGGGAACTATGGCTACACCTTC,CASSDSGNYGYTF
TRBV9,NA,TRBJ1-1,15,NA,TGTGCCAGCAGCGGTCCGGGGGGGCCGAACACTGAAGCTTTCTTT,CASSGPGGPNTEAFF
TRBV19,NA,TRBJ2-7,15,many,TGTGCCAGTAGTATCTTGGGGGGACCTTCCTACGAGCAGTACTTC,CASSILGGPSYEQYF